This is a list of T cell receptor beta chains from one sample in a study of blood T cells in healthy people across ages. TCRdb processed the 5' RACE reads anew with MiXCR; each CDR3 protein has one entry. The table has approximately 850,000 distinct CDR3 sequences, roughly 60% seen once; the top ten hold over 20%. The material sequenced was blood. The origin of the receptors is a man aged 25 to 40 in good health. The CDR3 runs from the conserved cysteine through the conserved F or W. Each record gives: clone size, J gene, V gene, D gene, CDR3 protein, CDR3 DNA. A D gene is named only where the DNA matches it firmly. The listing skips clone size in some rows; elsewhere it reads once, few, many or a size class.

>.|TRBJ2-1|TRBV4-3|TRBD2
CASSQDGGRADEQFF
TGCGCCAGCAGCCAAGATGGAGGGAGGGCCGATGAGCAGTTCTTC
>.|TRBJ2-1|TRBV3-1|.
CASSQSRANNEQFF
TGTGCCAGCAGCCAGAGTCGAGCCAACAATGAGCAGTTCTTC
>.|TRBJ1-2|TRBV6-5|.
CASSYSAGISYGYTF
TGTGCCAGCAGTTACTCGGCGGGGATCAGTTATGGCTACACCTTC
>.|TRBJ2-1|TRBV20-1|.
CSARVAGDEQFF
TGCAGTGCTAGAGTAGCCGGTGATGAGCAGTTCTTC
>many|TRBJ1-2|TRBV29-1|.
CSVVRGDYGYTF
TGCAGCGTTGTTCGGGGGGACTATGGCTACACCTTC
>.|TRBJ2-1|TRBV28|.
CASSLSILGEQFF
TGTGCCAGCAGTTTATCTATTCTGGGTGAGCAGTTCTTC
>few|TRBJ2-1|TRBV3-1|TRBD2
CASSDGGAGDEQFF
TGTGCCAGCAGCGACGGGGGGGCGGGTGATGAGCAGTTCTTC
>.|TRBJ2-3|TRBV7-3|TRBD1
CAGSPGQGPDTQYF
TGTGCCGGCAGTCCAGGACAGGGCCCGGATACGCAGTATTTT
>few|TRBJ1-4|TRBV20-1|.
CSAPVGGEKLFF
TGCAGTGCCCCCGTGGGGGGGGAAAAACTGTTTTTT
>.|TRBJ2-7|TRBV20-1|.
CSAKHRAEDEQYF
TGCAGTGCTAAACACAGGGCCGAGGACGAGCAGTACTTC
>.|TRBJ2-3|TRBV28|.
CASSFLGNTDTQYF
TGTGCCAGCAGTTTTTTAGGAAACACAGATACGCAGTATTTT
>.|TRBJ2-5|TRBV7-2|.
CASSYQPETQYF
TGTGCCAGCAGTTATCAACCCGAGACCCAGTACTTC
>.|TRBJ1-2|TRBV29-1|.
CSVEDARGVYGYTF
TGCAGCGTTGAAGATGCCCGGGGCGTGTATGGCTACACCTTC
>.|TRBJ2-2|TRBV7-2|.
CASSSRTDTGELFF
TGTGCCAGCAGCTCGAGGACAGACACCGGGGAGCTGTTTTTT
>.|TRBJ2-7|TRBV20-1|.
CSARERRFMDEQYF
TGCAGTGCTAGAGAACGGCGTTTTATGGACGAGCAGTACTTC
>.|TRBJ1-2|TRBV11-2|TRBD1
CASSLGAGGNYGYTF
TGTGCCAGCAGCTTAGGTGCAGGGGGGAACTATGGCTACACCTTC
>.|TRBJ1-1|TRBV6-1|.
CASSEALQGTNTEAFF
TGTGCCAGCAGTGAAGCGCTTCAGGGTACGAACACTGAAGCTTTCTTT
>many|TRBJ2-5|TRBV7-2|TRBD2
CASSSYQAGSETQYF
TGTGCCAGCAGCAGCTACCAAGCGGGGTCAGAGACCCAGTACTTC
>.|TRBJ2-7|TRBV20-1|.
CSALSGDNSYNEQYF
TGCAGTGCTCTCTCCGGGGACAACTCCTACAATGAGCAGTACTTC
>.|TRBJ2-7|TRBV6-5|.
CASSYSLGAYLREQYF
TGTGCCAGCAGTTATAGTTTAGGGGCTTATTTACGCGAGCAGTACTTC
>.|TRBJ2-6|TRBV4-2|.
CASSQEGLTGANVLTF
TGTGCCAGCAGCCAAGAGGGGCTTACTGGGGCCAACGTCCTGACTTTC
>few|TRBJ2-7|TRBV28|.
CASRSGTRGHEQYF
TGTGCCAGCAGATCAGGGACCCGAGGCCACGAGCAGTACTTC
>few|TRBJ1-4|TRBV15|.
CATSRDNSRKFF
TGTGCCACCAGCAGAGATAATTCTAGGAAGTTTTTT
>.|TRBJ2-7|TRBV10-3|.
CAISESRQPLSYEQYF
TGTGCCATCAGTGAGTCGAGACAGCCCCTATCCTACGAGCAGTACTTC
>.|TRBJ2-7|TRBV11-2|TRBD1
CASSPQEGQGGVEQYF
TGTGCCAGCAGCCCTCAGGAGGGACAGGGTGGCGTCGAGCAGTACTTC
>.|TRBJ1-4|TRBV12-3/TRBV12-4|.
CATTRGAKLANEKLFF
TGTGCCACCACCAGAGGGGCCAAACTGGCTAATGAAAAACTGTTTTTT
>.|TRBJ2-7|TRBV29-1|.
CSVRGPGPEQYF
TGCAGCGTGAGGGGACCAGGCCCCGAGCAGTACTTC
>few|TRBJ2-3|TRBV7-2|.
CASSLRFPLDTQYF
TGTGCCAGCAGCTTAAGGTTCCCATTGGATACGCAGTATTTT
>.|TRBJ1-2|TRBV29-1|.
CSVEDSARAGGCTF
TGCAGCGTTGAAGATTCTGCCAGGGCGGGCGGCTGCACCTTC
>once|TRBJ1-2|TRBV6-5|.
CASRYGHGYGYTF
TGTGCCAGCAGATATGGACACGGCTATGGCTACACCTTC
>.|TRBJ1-2|TRBV10-3|.
CAISESLGWNYGYTF
TGTGCCATCAGTGAGTCGTTGGGTTGGAACTATGGCTACACCTTC
>.|TRBJ2-7|TRBV10-3|TRBD1
CAIGNLLGTGYEQYF
TGTGCCATCGGGAATCTCCTCGGGACAGGCTACGAGCAGTACTTC
>.|TRBJ2-1|TRBV6-1|TRBD2
CASSESGGAREQFF
TGTGCCAGCAGTGAGAGCGGGGGGGCCCGTGAGCAGTTCTTC
>.|TRBJ2-1|TRBV7-9|TRBD2
CASSGPSGRAVNEQFF
TGTGCCAGCAGCGGTCCTAGCGGGAGGGCCGTGAATGAGCAGTTCTTC
>few|TRBJ2-7|TRBV7-2|TRBD2
CASSRYTSSGRAYEQYF
TGTGCCAGCAGCCGATATACATCTAGCGGGAGGGCCTACGAGCAGTACTTC
>.|TRBJ2-3|TRBV4-3|.
CASSQDPLKTQYF
TGCGCCAGCAGCCAAGATCCCTTGAAAACGCAGTATTTT